This entry lists 10 T cell receptor beta chains sequenced from one sample in a study of control samples from healthy donors and cancer patients. Generated by immunoSEQ multiplex PCR, the TCRdb table keeps only in-frame clones and is missing some. The table shows about 89,000 clones, with approximately 86% occurring only once. The sequencing input was blood. These receptors all come from a man aged 25 to 40 in good health.

This clone was recorded once. This rearrangement joins TRBV21-1 to TRBJ1-5; the table's D call, TRBD1, was not checked against the DNA. TRBV21-1 is given as a pseudogene. This CDR3 spans 15 amino acids. The CDR3 DNA follows: TGTGCCAGCAGCAAAATAGGGGCACTTAATCAGCCCCAGCATTTT. This encodes CASSKIGALNQPQHF.

The chain has TRBV15 and TRBJ2-7; 8 positions match TRBD2. The CDR3 is made up of 15 amino acids. The germline CDR1 and CDR2 sequences are LNHNV and YYDKDF (reference sequence). J gave up 7 bases and V 7 bases, and 15 bases lay outside the gene matches. The CDR3: CATKAFPAGEREQYF. For the CDR3, the DNA is TGTGCCACCAAAGCATTCCCAGCGGGGGAGAGAGAGCAGTACTTC.

This clone was seen once. The V call is TRBV6-6, the J call TRBJ2-5; D gene ambiguous. CDR3 size: 11 residues. Germline V gene sequence: CDR1 MNHNY, CDR2 SVGAGI (reference sequence). The V and J ends lost 5 bases and 2 bases respectively, with 3 bases between them. The chain's CDR3 is CASSKQETQYF. The DNA of the CDR3 is TGTGCCAGCAGTAAGCAAGAGACCCAGTACTTC.

This clone was observed a single time. This chain connects TRBV7-9 to TRBJ2-1; no firm D call. This CDR3 has 11 residues. CDR1 and CDR2 from the germline V gene are SEHNR and FQNEAQ (reference sequence). Trimming removed 1 base at V and 12 bases at J, with 7 bases between. The CDR3 reads CASSLGPWQFF. In nucleotides, the CDR3 is TGTGCCAGCAGCTTAGGCCCTTGGCAGTTCTTC.

The chain links TRBV27 to TRBJ2-7, with D possibly being TRBD1 (5 bases). Per the germline V gene, CDR1 is MNHEY and CDR2 is SMNVEV (reference sequence). The V gene lost 0 bases and the J gene lost 9 bases, with 12 bases spanning the gap. This CDR3 is 13 amino acids long. The chain's CDR3 is CASSLSTSQGQYF. CDR3 DNA: TGTGCCAGCAGTTTATCGACAAGCCAGGGGCAGTACTTC.

The chain employs TRBV7-9 and TRBJ1-2, with 9 bases matching TRBD1. Unmatched junction bases numbered 8, after V lost 7 bases and J lost 2 bases. Germline-derived CDR1 and CDR2 are SEHNR and FQNEAQ (reference sequence). The CDR3 totals 15 residues. Written as DNA, the CDR3 is TGTGCCAGCAACTCCGAGGGACAGGGCAACTATGGCTACACCTTC. Translated: CASNSEGQGNYGYTF.

The V gene is TRBV7-3, the J gene TRBJ2-4; 9 bases match TRBD2. This CDR3 region has 20 residues. The V gene end was trimmed by 1 base and the J gene end by 0 bases; junction bases not matched to a gene: 13. Germline V CDR1 and CDR2: SGHTA, FQGTGA. The chain's CDR3 is CASSLRSPSGDLLAKNIQYF. The CDR3 nucleotides are TGTGCCAGCAGCTTAAGATCCCCTAGCGGGGACCTTCTAGCCAAAAACATTCAGTACTTC.

This clone was seen just once. The chain uses TRBV6-5 and TRBJ2-3, with D maybe TRBD2 (5 bases). The V gene lost 2 bases and the J gene lost 2 bases, with 14 bases spanning the gap. This CDR3 is 16 amino acids long. Germline-derived CDR1 and CDR2 are MNHEY and SVGAGI. CDR3 bases: TGTGCCAGCAGTTACGCGGGCTCGATGAACACAGATACGCAGTATTTT. It specifies CASSYAGSMNTDTQYF.

Only a few counts were recorded for this clone. This sequence joins TRBV28 and TRBJ2-7; D remains ambiguous. CDR1 MDHEN and CDR2 SYDVKM come from the germline V gene. CDR3 length: 14 amino acids. Trimming shortened V by 3 bases and J by 2 bases, and 11 bases separated the two germline ends. Here the CDR3 DNA reads TGTGCCAGCAGTTTGTATGTGGGGACCTACGAGCAGTACTTC. As protein: CASSLYVGTYEQYF. Filled out from reference TRBV28 and TRBJ2-7, the complete variable domain reads DVKVTQSSRYLVKRTGEKVFLECVQDMDHENMFWYRQDPGLGLRLIYFSYDVKMKEKGDIPEGYSVSREKKERFSLILESASTNQTSMYLCASSLYVGTYEQYFGPGTRLTVT.

This sequence joins TRBV21-1 and TRBJ1-2. TRBV21-1 is a pseudogene locus. The CDR3 is 13 residues long. DNA of the CDR3: TGTGCCAGCAGCCCGACGGGGGGCGAGGGCTACACCTTC. It is translated as CASSPTGGEGYTF.